This T cell receptor beta chain was profiled in a study of T cell clonotyping in hematopoietic cell transplantation. Method: immunoSEQ multiplex PCR; TCRdb's copy keeps in-frame clones and lacks some. The sample carries about 36,000 clones, 88% recorded once. J gave up 1 base and V 3 bases, and 8 bases lay outside the gene matches. Germline-derived CDR1 and CDR2 are MDHEN and SYDVKM. The CDR3 is made up of 16 amino acids. The material sequenced was peripheral blood mononuclear cells. The gene calls are TRBV28 and TRBJ2-7, with 8 bases fitting TRBD2. The clonotype originates from a woman aged 40 to 55 in good health. Some clones in this sample may be carry-over from other donors' samples. The CDR3 here is CASSLSSSGLSYEQYF. CDR3 bases: TGTGCCAGCAGTTTGTCGTCTAGCGGGCTGTCCTACGAGCAGTACTTC.